The following is a TCR beta chain sequence with its context. Its antigen remains unknown. These data come from a study of prognosis after radiotherapy for stage I lung cancer. As for the study in general: Considered medically inoperable were all of the patients with non-small cell lung cancer. Regarding the study as a whole: The number of unique TCR clones went down after stereotactic body radiation therapy, with a median of around 9,500 versus 6,500.

The ends lost 10 bases at V and 5 bases at J; junction bases unmatched: 8. Germline V gene sequence: CDR1 MNHNS, CDR2 SASEGT. The CDR3 spans 13 residues. CDR3 of TCR beta was amplified from genomic DNA via a two-round multiplex PCR. Each TRBV and TRBJ gene had its own primer in the first PCR round. TCRdb re-called the multiplex PCR reads with MiXCR, one entry per CDR3 protein. The sample holds under 55,000 distinct CDR3 sequences, approximately 35% seen once. The chain joins TRBV6-1 to TRBJ1-1, with TRBD1 matching over 9 bases. The sequencing here drew on PBMCs, taken before or after stereotactic body radiation therapy (not recorded which). The receptor comes from a donor of 50 years or more with non-small cell lung cancer. Written as DNA, the CDR3 is TGTGCCATCAAACAGGGGGCAGGGACTGAAGCTTTCTTT. Its protein is CAIKQGAGTEAFF.